The present T cell receptor beta chain was sequenced within a study of shared clonotypes between healthy human individuals. In the naive CD8 group, cells lacked CD45RO and were positively selected for CCR7, so terminally differentiated effector memory CD45RA+ cells were left out. General study findings and limits: Clonotypes shared by all four donors outscored non-shared clonotypes in generation probability.

The authors' processing: There were no quality scores in the junction-only immunoSEQ sequences, so filtering differed. The assay was immunoSEQ multiplex PCR, and TCRdb's table has in-frame clones only and misses some. The V and J calls and clone size come from that table; D and trimming were worked out from the DNA. The sample includes some 2.1 million clones, roughly 95% seen only once; the top ten take less than 2%. Of note for this clone: Its antigen is currently unknown.

CDR3 length equals 16 residues. The germline V gene encodes CDR1 SGHVS and CDR2 FQNEAQ. The V gene lost 8 bases and the J gene lost 0 bases, with 18 bases spanning the gap. The rearrangement joins TRBV7-8 to TRBJ2-3; D is unclear. Sequences were obtained from naive CD8+ T cells from PBMCs. The sequence derives from a man younger than 35 in good health. Some clones in this sample may be carry-over from other donors' samples. Written as DNA, the CDR3 is TGTGCCAGCGGCTCCCAAGTAGTGGGGAGCACAGATACGCAGTATTTT. Its protein is CASGSQVVGSTDTQYF.